The 5 T cell receptor beta chains below were found in one sample sequenced in a study of tumor and adjacent non-tumor tissue in lung cancer. The library came from three nested PCR rounds adapted from ARM-PCR protocols. A single record per CDR3 protein comes from TCRdb applying MiXCR to the multiplex PCR reads. The table includes roughly 81,000 distinct CDR3 sequences, 61% detected once. This sample's RNA came from whole unsorted tissue. Material for sequencing was lung tumor tissue. The receptors shown here come from a man between 65 and 80 years old with non-small cell lung cancer.

J is TRBJ2-5 and V is TRBV12-3 or TRBV12-4, with D possibly called TRBD1 or TRBD2 (5 bases each). The length of the CDR3 is 18 residues. V lost 7 bases and J 2 bases, leaving 26 bases between the germline ends. The CDR3 DNA follows: TGTGCCAGCACCGCGGGCCACCACGGGGCGATGTGGCAAGAGACCCAGTACTTC. It codes for CASTAGHHGAMWQETQYF.

Details on this clonotype: A junction boundary mismatches the germline segment, possibly from a read error. The genes are TRBV11-2 and TRBJ2-6; 8 bases match TRBD2. Per the germline V gene, CDR1 is SGHAT and CDR2 is FQNNGV. There are 17 residues in the CDR3. The chain's CDR3 is CASSSRGGSSGVNVLAF. CDR3 DNA sequence: TGCGCCAGCAGCTCCCGGGGGGGTAGCTCTGGGGTCAACGTCCTGGCTTTC.

This clonotype has at least ten counts. The chain recombines TRBV5-5 with TRBJ2-3; 7 bases match TRBD2. This CDR3 is 15 amino acids long. With 3 bases clipped from V and 3 bases from J, the junction kept 7 bases outside the gene matches. The germline V gene encodes CDR1 SGHKS and CDR2 YYEKEE (reference sequence). The CDR3 spells CASSWGGLRTDTQYF. CDR3 DNA sequence: TGTGCCAGCAGCTGGGGGGGACTCAGGACAGATACGCAGTATTTT.

Turning to this clonotype: At one end, the junction sequence differs from germline, possibly due to a read error. The rearrangement joins TRBV12-3 or TRBV12-4 to TRBJ1-1, with 8 bases lining up with TRBD1. The CDR3 runs 15 residues. CDR3 sequence (DNA): TGTGCCAGCAGTCATCGGGACAGGATGAACGCTGAAGCTCTCTTT. Residues: CASSHRDRMNAEALF.

This clonotype was observed a single time. DNA for the CDR3: TGTGCCATCAGTTTAGATTTGATGGGGTATGAGCAGTACTTC. Translating gives CAISLDLMGYEQYF. This rearrangement joins TRBV11-2 to TRBJ2-7; D remains ambiguous. CDR1 is SGHAT and CDR2 is FQNNGV in the germline V gene. This CDR3 has 14 residues. Trimming left V 10 bases short and J 7 bases short, with 23 bases between.